This T cell receptor (beta chain) was sequenced in a study of breast tumors, draining lymph nodes, adjacent tissues. Breast cancer patients provided tissue from their axillary draining lymph nodes. MiXCR, applied by TCRdb to the multiplex PCR reads, yields one record per CDR3 protein. Of a few hundred thousand distinct CDR3 sequences listed, under 40% were seen once; the top ten hold approximately 3.7%. The junction had 14 bases not matched to a gene; V was cut back by 4 bases and J by 6 bases. The CDR3 has 17 amino acids. Comment on this clonotype: Its antigen is undetermined.

Study-wide results and limits: The lymph node origin of tumor T cells was framed as consistent with a hypothesis, not demonstrated. The data were judged consistent with most tumor T cells coming from lymph node and expanding in tumor. Compared with lymph nodes, tumors were less diverse; compared with nontumor tissue, more. Tumor and nontumor repertoires were significantly more similar in luminal-like than in basal-like breast cancer.

This receptor was taken from a female donor with breast cancer. Some clones in this sample may be carry-over from other donors' samples. The sample was axillary lymph node tissue. The chain has TRBV12-3 or TRBV12-4 and TRBJ2-1; TRBD2 matches 8 bases. CDR3 in DNA: TGTGCCAGCAGTTCCCGCCCCGGGCTAGCGGGCCTCAATGAGCAGTTCTTC. Amino acids: CASSSRPGLAGLNEQFF.